This T cell receptor (beta chain) was identified during a study of response to subunit inactivated influenza vaccine. This clonotype came up many times. What it recognizes is unknown. TCRdb called the RT-PCR reads again in MiXCR, with one record for every CDR3 protein. The repertoire holds more than 700,000 distinct CDR3 sequences, approximately 21% seen once, with about a tenth in the top ten. General study results and limits: Seasonal influenza vaccination, on each occasion, was suggested by the authors to recruit few new T cells.

V lost 2 bases to trimming and J lost 2 bases, with 6 bases between them. CDR3 length: 12 amino acids. The germline gives CDR1 DFQATT, CDR2 SNEGSKA (reference sequence). The rearrangement links TRBV20-1 to TRBJ2-5, with unresolved D. This TCR was recovered from a man in his forties or fifties who received an inactivated influenza vaccine. The sample in question was PBMCs from blood, obtained 4 to 6 days after vaccination. The DNA of the CDR3 is TGCAGTGCTAGAATGGGTCAAGAGACCCAGTACTTC. Protein: CSARMGQETQYF.